These T cell receptor beta chains were read from a single sample in a study of blood T cells in healthy people across ages. TCRdb recomputed calls from the 5' RACE reads with MiXCR, one row per CDR3 protein. The table lists about 1,500,000 distinct CDR3 sequences, 28% of them singletons. What was sequenced was blood. The source of these receptors is a woman younger than 45 in good health. CDR3s leave out the opening cysteine and the closing phenylalanine or tryptophan. For some rows the clone size is stated as once, few or many, or as a class when expanded; others skip it.

v_gene	abundance	CDR3aa
TRBV12-3/TRBV12-4	.	ASSLAYRALYEQY
TRBV7-6	few	ASSSGPEDTQY
TRBV11-2	.	ASSWGPGLAATYEQY
TRBV7-2	few	ASTLRPGIYNSPLH
TRBV29-1	many	SVASVGTDTQY
TRBV4-1	.	ASSHPMGLADSSYNEQF
TRBV7-2	.	ASTLTSGGAYNEQF
TRBV4-1	many	ASSHATGRYEQY
TRBV12-3/TRBV12-4	few	ASSLRTSGRQDTQY
TRBV14	.	ASSSSGRAIGELF
TRBV7-3	.	ASSSRGGLSTDTQY
TRBV29-1	.	SVSLGQGNNQPQH
TRBV4-3	many	ASSQGGGGTKNIQY
TRBV12-3/TRBV12-4	.	ASSFSLGGYAHNEQY